The rows below give T cell receptor beta chains drawn from one sample of a study of beta chain features in type 1 diabetes. Assay: immunoSEQ multiplex PCR; the TCRdb copy retains only in-frame clones and omits some. The table records hundreds of thousands of clones, 12% to 15% of them present only once. Sequencing was performed on central memory CD4+ T cells from blood. Every receptor here comes from a man younger than 40 in good health. Both conserved end residues are part of each CDR3. The D gene is left open where the match is weak. The size field is filled for only some rows; it gives once, few, many or a size class.

D: TRBD2; size: many; J: TRBJ2-5; length: 16; V: TRBV27; DNA: TGTGCCAGCAGTTTATCCGGGAGGGGCGTCCAAGAGACCCAGTACTTC; CDR3: CASSLSGRGVQETQYF
D: -; size: -; J: TRBJ1-1; length: 14; V: TRBV18; DNA: TGTGCCAGCTCACCAGGGCAAATGAACACTGAAGCTTTCTTT; CDR3: CASSPGQMNTEAFF
D: -; size: -; J: TRBJ1-3; length: 12; V: TRBV6-5; DNA: TGTGCCAGCGGAGAGGATAGACACACCATATATTTT; CDR3: CASGEDRHTIYF
D: -; size: -; J: TRBJ2-3; length: 16; V: TRBV5-1; DNA: TGCGCCAGCAGCAAACTACAACAGACCTCCACAGATACGCAGTATTTT; CDR3: CASSKLQQTSTDTQYF
D: TRBD2; size: few; J: TRBJ2-1; length: 14; V: TRBV6-6; DNA: TGTGCCAGCAGTGGGACTAGCGGGTTCAATGAGCAGTTCTTC; CDR3: CASSGTSGFNEQFF
D: TRBD1; size: few; J: TRBJ2-7; length: 14; V: TRBV28; DNA: TGTGCCAGCAGTTTATCTCACAGGGGGTACGAGCAGTACTTC; CDR3: CASSLSHRGYEQYF
D: -; size: many; J: TRBJ2-5; length: 15; V: TRBV7-2; DNA: TGTGCCAGCAGCTTAGCCAGTTATCGAGGGGAGACCCAGTACTTC; CDR3: CASSLASYRGETQYF
D: TRBD2; size: few; J: TRBJ2-3; length: 15; V: TRBV27; DNA: TGTGCCAGCAGTTCCCCGGGGGGGCGCACAGATACGCAGTATTTT; CDR3: CASSSPGGRTDTQYF
D: TRBD2; size: -; J: TRBJ2-1; length: 18; V: TRBV5-8; DNA: TGTGCCAGCAGCTTGTGGTTGATCGGACTAGCGGGGGGCTATGAGCAGTTCTTC; CDR3: CASSLWLIGLAGGYEQFF
D: -; size: few; J: TRBJ1-2; length: 14; V: TRBV5-1; DNA: TGCGCCAGCAGCACCCATTCCGCAGGGAGAGGCTACACCTTC; CDR3: CASSTHSAGRGYTF
D: TRBD1; size: few; J: TRBJ2-7; length: 13; V: TRBV10-3; DNA: TGTGCCATCACGGGGACAGGGCTCCACGAGCAGTACTTC; CDR3: CAITGTGLHEQYF
D: TRBD2; size: few; J: TRBJ2-5; length: 15; V: TRBV7-7; DNA: TGTGCCAGCAGCTTATACCGGGGGGGCTGGGAGACCCAGTACTTC; CDR3: CASSLYRGGWETQYF
D: -; size: -; J: TRBJ2-6; length: 15; V: TRBV21-1; DNA: TGTGCCAGCAGCAAAAGGCCAGCTGGGGCCAACGTCCTGACTTTC; CDR3: CASSKRPAGANVLTF
D: -; size: -; J: TRBJ1-2; length: 8; V: TRBV6-1; DNA: TGTGCCAGCAGTGAGAACACCTTC; CDR3: CASSENTF
D: -; size: -; J: TRBJ2-3; length: 14; V: TRBV7-2; DNA: TGTGCCAGCAGCTTAGTAGGTGATGGAGATACGCAGTATTTT; CDR3: CASSLVGDGDTQYF
D: -; size: -; J: TRBJ1-2; length: 13; V: TRBV25-1; DNA: TGTGCCAGCAGTGAGATCCGAGGGTATGGCTACACCTTC; CDR3: CASSEIRGYGYTF
D: TRBD2; size: -; J: TRBJ2-2; length: 14; V: TRBV10-3; DNA: TGTGCCATCAGTCTCGAACTAGCGTCCGGGGAGCTGTTTTTT; CDR3: CAISLELASGELFF